The table lists the clone carrying this T cell receptor (beta chain) with a few counts. Its antigen is still unknown. These patients, aged 18 to 65, had recently diagnosed hyperthyroidism lasting under 2 months. Diagnosis rested on symptoms, serum thyroxine and TRAb, thyroid ultrasound, and orbital computed tomography. The sample is drawn from a study of T cells in Graves' hyperthyroidism and ophthalmopathy. Amplified TCR beta CDR3 regions derived from RNA transcripts. Researchers ran a first-round RT-PCR on the TCR CDR3 using the HTBI primer set. TCRdb independently ran MiXCR on the multiplex PCR reads; one entry per CDR3 protein. This table holds about 350,000 distinct CDR3 sequences, approximately 15% found once. Notes on the study in general: The model made its ophthalmopathy prediction, and onset followed a median approximately 7 months later.

This CDR3 has 13 residues. With 0 bases removed from V and 8 bases from J, the gap between germline ends came to 12 bases. CDR1 and CDR2 from the germline V gene are DFQATT and SNEGSKA (reference sequence). The origin of this receptor is a woman in her twenties or thirties with Graves' hyperthyroidism. The sequenced material came from blood. The rearrangement joins TRBV20-1 to TRBJ2-3; perhaps TRBD1 as D (6 bases). The CDR3: CSARDPTGTTQYF. DNA for the CDR3: TGCAGTGCTAGAGATCCTACAGGGACTACGCAGTATTTT.